Shown below are 26 T cell receptor gamma chains from a single sample sequenced in a study of Vδ1+ human thymocytes. Findings of the study overall: Thymic TRG and TRD repertoires appeared highly polyclonal.

The antigens for these receptors are not known. RNA was extracted from the cells and then reverse transcribed. CDR3 amplicons came from multiplex PCR with pooled V-gene forward and constant-region reverse primers. TCRdb processed the multiplex PCR reads again with the CATT caller. Of thousands of gamma-chain clones listed, 42% are singletons. Source material: Vdelta1+ gamma-delta thymocytes from the thymus. The subset was: FACS-sorted CD3+ TCRalphabeta- TCRVdelta1+ TCRVdelta2- thymocytes. The receptors come from a boy under three years old who had congenital heart surgery.

The chain recombines TRGV9 with TRGJ1 or TRGJ2. CDR3 length: 13 residues. Trimming took 0 bases from V and 11 from J; bases not matched to a gene: 10. Per the germline V gene, CDR1 is GITISATS and CDR2 is ISYDGTV (reference sequence). DNA for the CDR3: TGTGCCTTGTGGGAGGTGTATTTTCATGAGAAACTCTTT. Its translation: CALWEVYFHEKLF.

For the J gene the call is TRGJ1 or TRGJ2; the V gene lacks a call. This CDR3 has 14 residues. The CDR3, as DNA: TGTGCCACCTGGGATGACCTGAATTATTATAAGAAACTCTTT. Its translation is CATWDDLNYYKKLF.

The V gene is TRGV8, the J gene TRGJ1 or TRGJ2. TCRdb offers no J gene call, so here the DNA was matched to germline to obtain one. The germline V gene has CDR1 VENAVY and CDR2 YDSYNSRV. The CDR3 length is 13 residues. Trimming removed 5 bases from V and 0 bases from J; junction bases left unmatched: 4. The CDR3 DNA reads TGTGCCACCTGGGGATCGAATTATTATAAGAAACTCTTT. This translates into CATWGSNYYKKLF.

The table lists this clone with a few counts. The chain recombines TRGV9 with TRGJ1 or TRGJ2. The CDR3 loop spans 12 amino acids. J gave up 8 bases and V 2 bases, and 6 bases lay outside the gene matches. Germline assignment: CDR1 GITISATS and CDR2 ISYDGTV (reference sequence). The CDR3 sequence is CALWEDNHKKLF. CDR3 sequence (DNA): TGTGCCTTGTGGGAGGATAATCATAAGAAACTCTTT.

The called J gene is TRGJ1 or TRGJ2, whereas the V gene has no call. The CDR3 runs 13 residues. Written as DNA, the CDR3 is TGTGCCACCTGGGACATGCATCGGTATAAGAAACTCTTT. Amino acids: CATWDMHRYKKLF.

The called J gene is TRGJ1 or TRGJ2, whereas the V gene has no call. The CDR3 is 15 amino acids. The CDR3 bases are TGTGCCACCTGGGACAGGCCGCCCGGTTATTATAAGAAACTCTTT. Amino acid sequence: CATWDRPPGYYKKLF.

As regards this clone: A much larger clone lies a single base off, so this may be a read error. The chain carries TRGV5 and TRGJ1 or TRGJ2. The J gene was not available in TCRdb and was assigned here by matching the DNA to germline segments. The CDR3 is 11 amino acids. The J segment lost 5 bases and the V segment lost 5 bases, leaving 3 bases of the junction unmatched. Germline assignment: CDR1 VINAFY and CDR2 YDVSNSKD. This chain's CDR3 is CATWGHYKKLF. CDR3 sequence (DNA): TGTGCCACCTGGGGTCATTATAAGAAACTCTTT.

A few counts support this clone. The chain has TRGV9 and TRGJ1 or TRGJ2. This CDR3 contains 14 residues. V lost 2 bases, J lost 9 bases, and 13 bases stayed unmatched. Germline V gives CDR1 GITISATS, CDR2 ISYDGTV (reference sequence). Here the CDR3 reads CALWEAARGFKKLF. The DNA for the CDR3 is TGTGCCTTGTGGGAGGCTGCCAGGGGATTTAAGAAACTCTTT.

J is TRGJ1 or TRGJ2 and V is TRGV5. The J gene is absent in TCRdb and was assigned here via DNA matching to germline. Looked up from germline, CDR1 is VINAFY and CDR2 is YDVSNSKD. The CDR3 totals 14 residues. V trimming: 0 bases; J trimming: 2 bases; junction bases outside the gene matches: 4. The CDR3 region has the DNA TGTGCCACCTGGGACAGGCACCATTATTATAAGAAACTCTTT. Amino acid sequence: CATWDRHHYYKKLF.

This clone has a handful of counts. An end of the junction does not agree with germline; a read error may underlie this. V and J are TRGV4 and TRGJ1 or TRGJ2. The germline V gene encodes CDR1 EGSTGY and CDR2 YDSYTSSV. This CDR3 contains 11 residues. CDR3 nucleotide sequence: TGTGCCTCCTGGGATGATTATAAGAAACTCTTT. Its translation is CASWDDYKKLF.

The rearrangement joins TRGV3 to TRGJ1 or TRGJ2. No J gene was available from TCRdb, and it was assigned here by a germline match of the DNA. V dropped 1 base and J dropped 2; count of bases not matched to a gene: 8. The CDR3 loop spans 15 amino acids. The germline CDR1 and CDR2 sequences are VTNTFY and YDVSTARD (reference sequence). CDR3 nucleotide sequence: TGTGCCACCTGGGACAGTCGGGCCTATTATTATAAGAAACTCTTT. Residues: CATWDSRAYYYKKLF.

The J gene is TRGJ1 or TRGJ2, the V gene TRGV4. The J gene, absent from TCRdb, was called here by matching the DNA to germline. This CDR3 has 12 amino acids. The trim removed 6 bases at V and 7 bases at J, leaving 9 bases unmatched. Germline CDR1 and CDR2: EGSTGY and YDSYTSSV. CDR3 region: CATWLWGYKKLF. CDR3 DNA sequence: TGTGCCACCTGGCTCTGGGGGTATAAGAAACTCTTT.

The chain employs TRGV5 and TRGJ1 or TRGJ2. TCRdb is silent on the J gene; assignment here came from matching the DNA to germline. CDR3 size: 14 residues. Germline CDR1 VINAFY, CDR2 YDVSNSKD. With 6 bases clipped from V and 0 bases from J, the junction kept 8 bases outside the gene matches. The CDR3 loop reads CATWTSWNYYKKLF. DNA for the CDR3: TGTGCCACCTGGACTAGCTGGAATTATTATAAGAAACTCTTT.

Regarding this clone: Other DNA sequences in the sample encode the same CDR3. The chain has TRGV4 and TRGJ1 or TRGJ2. The CDR3 is 13 residues long. Germline lookup yields CDR1 EGSTGY and CDR2 YDSYTSSV. With V trimmed by 0 bases and J by 4 bases, 3 bases remained unmatched. The CDR3 DNA is TGTGCCACCTGGGATGGGCCATATTATAAGAAACTCTTT. This gives the protein CATWDGPYYKKLF.

This sequence joins TRGV4 and TRGJ1 or TRGJ2. Here the J gene came from matching the DNA to germline, since TCRdb omits it. J was trimmed by 7 bases and V by 4 bases; bases with no gene match: 10. The CDR3 runs to 13 residues. Per the germline V gene, CDR1 is EGSTGY and CDR2 is YDSYTSSV. The CDR3 DNA reads as TGTGCCACCTGGGACAGGCCCGAGTATAAGAAACTCTTT. Its translation: CATWDRPEYKKLF.

This clone is judged medium-sized. The chain joins TRGV5 to TRGJ1 or TRGJ2. This CDR3 spans 12 amino acids. Germline V lookup: CDR1 VINAFY, CDR2 YDVSNSKD. J gave up 8 bases and V 0 bases, and 4 bases lay outside the gene matches. The CDR3 protein is CATWDRRNKKLF. CDR3 nucleotides: TGTGCCACCTGGGACAGGCGGAATAAGAAACTCTTT.

The chain links TRGV4 to TRGJ1 or TRGJ2. No J gene is reported in TCRdb; it was inferred here by comparing the DNA with germline. J was trimmed by 3 bases and V by 0 bases; bases with no gene match: 5. CDR3 size: 14 residues. Germline CDR1 EGSTGY, CDR2 YDSYTSSV. The CDR3 spells CATWDGPTYYKKLF. CDR3 DNA sequence: TGTGCCACCTGGGATGGGCCAACTTATTATAAGAAACTCTTT.

J is TRGJ1 or TRGJ2 and V is TRGV4. The CDR3 is 12 residues long. The V gene's germline CDR1 is EGSTGY and CDR2 YDSYTSSV. With V trimmed by 0 bases and J by 9 bases, 5 bases remained unmatched. CDR3 coding DNA: TGTGCCACCTGGGATGGGCCTACTAAGAAACTCTTT. As protein: CATWDGPTKKLF.

Turning to this clone: Other DNA sequences in the same sample also yield this CDR3. This rearrangement joins TRGV4 to TRGJ1 or TRGJ2. The J gene is not listed in TCRdb, so it was assigned here from a DNA match to germline. CDR1 and CDR2 (germline): EGSTGY, YDSYTSSV. The CDR3 is made up of 13 amino acids. J was trimmed by 2 bases and V by 1 base; bases with no gene match: 2. CDR3 in DNA: TGTGCCACCTGGGATGGATATTATTATAAGAAACTCTTT. Its protein is CATWDGYYYKKLF.

The chain is built from TRGV3 and TRGJ1 or TRGJ2. Here the J gene was assigned by germline matching of the DNA, as TCRdb has none. V dropped 3 bases and J dropped 7; count of bases not matched to a gene: 12. Per germline, CDR1 VTNTFY and CDR2 YDVSTARD (reference sequence). The CDR3 consists of 14 residues. The CDR3: CATWDRFLPYKKLF. CDR3 nucleotides: TGTGCCACCTGGGACCGTTTCCTCCCCTATAAGAAACTCTTT.

The genes are TRGV9 and TRGJ1 or TRGJ2. TCRdb carries no J gene annotation; the J gene was assigned here by matching the DNA with germline. Germline lookup yields CDR1 GITISATS and CDR2 ISYDGTV (reference sequence). This CDR3 contains 12 residues. Germline trimming cut 6 bases from V and 9 bases from J; bases unmatched to any gene: 11. In nucleotides, the CDR3 is TGTGCCTTGTGGCCTGAGCCTAGTAAGAAACTCTTT. Its protein product is CALWPEPSKKLF.

This chain links TRGV8 with TRGJ1 or TRGJ2. TCRdb leaves out the J gene; it was filled in here by matching the DNA to germline. Germline CDR1 VENAVY, CDR2 YDSYNSRV. V dropped 0 bases and J dropped 1; count of bases not matched to a gene: 18. The CDR3 has 19 amino acids. CDR3 in amino acids: CATWDRDDVLNRNYYKKLF. The CDR3 bases are TGTGCCACCTGGGATAGGGACGACGTTTTAAATCGAAATTATTATAAGAAACTCTTT.

This clone was observed a handful of times. A much larger clone is a single base away; this may be a read error. The chain employs TRGV5 and TRGJ1 or TRGJ2. The J gene, not given by TCRdb, was assigned here from a germline match of the nucleotide sequence. The CDR3 length is 11 residues. Trimming removed 4 bases from V and 4 bases from J; junction bases left unmatched: 1. Germline assignment: CDR1 VINAFY and CDR2 YDVSNSKD. This CDR3 reads CATWEYYKKLF. The CDR3 DNA follows: TGTGCCACCTGGGAGTATTATAAGAAACTCTTT.

This clone was seen a handful of times. The same CDR3 arises from other DNA sequences in this sample as well. The chain carries TRGV5 and TRGJ1 or TRGJ2. V trimming: 3 bases; J trimming: 4 bases; junction bases outside the gene matches: 6. The CDR3 totals 13 residues. Germline CDR1 and CDR2: VINAFY and YDVSNSKD. The chain's CDR3 is CATWDGVYYKKLF. CDR3 nucleotide sequence: TGTGCCACCTGGGACGGGGTATATTATAAGAAACTCTTT.

The chain combines TRGV3 with TRGJP2. Germline matching of the DNA provided the J gene here, since TCRdb leaves it blank. This CDR3 has 14 amino acids. CDR1 is VTNTFY, CDR2 YDVSTARD, per germline (reference sequence). V shed 3 bases, J shed 6 bases, and the junction held 7 bases outside the gene matches. The CDR3 sequence: CATWDRRGDWIKTF. The CDR3 DNA reads TGTGCCACCTGGGACCGGCGAGGTGATTGGATCAAGACGTTT.

The chain couples TRGV3 to TRGJ1 or TRGJ2. TCRdb does not report a J gene; here it was assigned by matching the DNA to germline references. V dropped 0 bases and J dropped 0; count of bases not matched to a gene: 5. CDR1 is VTNTFY and CDR2 is YDVSTARD in the germline V gene (reference sequence). This CDR3 region has 15 residues. CDR3 sequence: CATWDRWENYYKKLF. The CDR3 DNA is TGTGCCACCTGGGACAGGTGGGAGAATTATTATAAGAAACTCTTT.